This entry features one T cell receptor (beta chain) sequence. Per the germline V gene, CDR1 is MNHNY and CDR2 is SVGAGI (reference sequence). Trimming took off 7 bases at V and 0 bases at J, with 9 bases between the two ends. The CDR3 length is 13 residues. This table comes from immunoSEQ multiplex PCR, and its TCRdb copy is limited to in-frame clones, with some not included. This repertoire shows some 80,000 clones, 90% to 95% found once; its top ten account for roughly 1.1%. The sample belongs to a study of T cell changes during pregnancy in multiple sclerosis. This chain links TRBV6-6 with TRBJ1-1; D uncertain. This specimen consisted of peripheral blood, obtained in the second trimester of pregnancy. The TCR comes from a female donor with multiple sclerosis, enrolled in a pregnancy study. CDR3 in DNA: TGTGCCAGCAACACAGTGATGAACACTGAAGCTTTCTTT. Residues: CASNTVMNTEAFF.